The TCR beta chain under discussion was sequenced for a study of CD8 T cells in ankylosing spondylitis. Findings and limits, study-wide: The study identified a TCR beta motif of under ten highly homologous variants that appeared characteristic of ankylosing spondylitis blood.

As regards this clonotype: Its specificity is unknown.

TCRdb reanalysed the 5' RACE reads using MiXCR and keeps one entry per CDR3 protein. The table shows about 450,000 distinct CDR3 sequences, with 20% to 30% occurring only once. Per germline, CDR1 KGHSY and CDR2 FQNENV. V was shortened by 0 bases and J by 2 bases, with 4 bases between the two germline ends. The CDR3 extends over 13 amino acids. This receptor was taken from a male donor with ankylosing spondylitis. The chain links TRBV16 to TRBJ1-1; D call uncertain. Sequencing was carried out using blood, either unsorted or a sorted T cell fraction (not recorded which). CDR3 nucleotide sequence: TGTGCCAGCAGCCAATCATCCAACACTGAAGCTTTCTTT. Its translation is CASSQSSNTEAFF.